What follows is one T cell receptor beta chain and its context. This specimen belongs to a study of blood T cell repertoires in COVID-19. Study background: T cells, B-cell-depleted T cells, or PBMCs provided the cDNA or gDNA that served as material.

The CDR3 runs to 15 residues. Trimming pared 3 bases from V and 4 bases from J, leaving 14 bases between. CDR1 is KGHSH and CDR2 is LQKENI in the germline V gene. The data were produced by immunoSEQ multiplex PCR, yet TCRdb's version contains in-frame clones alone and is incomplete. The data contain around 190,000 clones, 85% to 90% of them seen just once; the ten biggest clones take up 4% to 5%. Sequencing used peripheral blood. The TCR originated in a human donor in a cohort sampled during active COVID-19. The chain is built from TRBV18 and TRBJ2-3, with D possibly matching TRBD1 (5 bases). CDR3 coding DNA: TGTGCCAGCTCACCCGGTAGGGGCATGGCAGATACGCAGTATTTT. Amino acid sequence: CASSPGRGMADTQYF.